This TCR beta chain was captured in a study of cytomegalovirus exposure and HLA in healthy donors. The CDR3 runs 17 residues. With 0 bases clipped from V and 3 bases from J, the junction kept 3 bases outside the gene matches. The V gene's germline CDR1 is SGHTA and CDR2 FQGTGA. The PCR was carried out with 60 Vbeta primers and 13 Jbeta primers. Some clones are missing from TCRdb's copy, which holds only in-frame ones; the method was immunoSEQ multiplex PCR. The data contain under 150,000 clones, about 80% of them singletons. The clonotype was recovered from a woman between 40 and 50 years old in good health and CMV-seropositive. The V and J genes are TRBV7-3 and TRBJ2-3; TRBD2 aligns across 13 bases. Input material: PBMCs. The DNA of the CDR3 is TGTGCCAGCAGCTTAACCCCGACTAGCGGGAGGACAGATACGCAGTATTTT. Its translation: CASSLTPTSGRTDTQYF.